The 27 T cell receptor beta chains below come from one sample, sequenced in a study of CD8+ T cells in alopecia areata. Specified treatment: oral pan-JAK inhibitor, 5-10 mg twice daily. Extracted from the samples, RNA was reverse transcribed into cDNA to serve as the sequencing template. Libraries were prepared by immunoSEQ multiplex PCR; TCRdb keeps only in-frame clonotypes and omits some of them. Found here are more than 90,000 clones, roughly 50% of them singletons; the top ten hold less than 15%. Sequences were derived from CD8+ T cells sorted from blood, sampled at week 24, from a patient treated with tofacitinib. These receptors came from a human donor with alopecia areata.

This chain connects TRBV7-2 to TRBJ1-2; maybe TRBD1 (5 bases). The CDR3 totals 15 residues. Germline V CDR1 and CDR2: SGHTA, FQGNSA. Trimming left V 3 bases short and J 0 bases short, with 11 bases between. CDR3 amino acids: CASSLGGRANYGYTF. The CDR3 DNA sequence: TGTGCCAGCAGCTTGGGGGGACGAGCTAACTATGGCTACACCTTC.

This clone occurred once. J is TRBJ1-5 and V is TRBV4-2, with D possibly TRBD1 on 5 matching bases. V was trimmed by 2 bases and J by 2 bases, leaving 19 bases between them. The germline V gene has CDR1 LGHNA and CDR2 YNFKEQ. This CDR3 region has 18 residues. As DNA, the CDR3 is TGTGCCAGCAGCCAAACCCCCGGGACTCCTAGAGGCAATCAGCCCCAGCATTTT. Its translation is CASSQTPGTPRGNQPQHF.

The chain links TRBV7-8 to TRBJ1-1, with a weak D call TRBD1 (5 bases). Germline V gene data show CDR1 as SGHVS and CDR2 as FQNEAQ. V was clipped by 3 bases and J by 1 base, with 12 bases between them. This CDR3 contains 15 residues. CDR3 DNA sequence: TGTGCCAGCAGCTTCCCCGGGACCACGAACACTGAAGCTTTCTTT. Translating it yields CASSFPGTTNTEAFF.

J is TRBJ2-7 and V is TRBV30; possibly TRBD2 for D (6 bases). The CDR3 totals 13 residues. The V end lost 7 bases, the J end lost 7 bases, and 20 bases lay between the germline ends. Germline CDR1 GTSNPN, CDR2 SVGIG (reference sequence). This CDR3 reads CASELSGSSEQYF. The CDR3 DNA reads TGTGCCTCTGAGCTTAGCGGATCTTCGGAGCAGTACTTC.

This clone was found a few times. The chain recombines TRBV7-9 with TRBJ2-4; D tentatively reads TRBD1 or TRBD2 (5 bases each). Germline CDR1 SEHNR, CDR2 FQNEAQ (reference sequence). V lost 1 base to trimming and J lost 1 base, with 11 bases between them. The CDR3 length is 16 residues. The CDR3 sequence is CASSLGPGTAKNIQYF. CDR3 DNA sequence: TGTGCCAGCAGCTTAGGTCCGGGGACGGCCAAAAACATTCAGTACTTC.

The chain carries TRBV30 and TRBJ2-7; D remains unclear. The germline V gene has CDR1 GTSNPN and CDR2 SVGIG (reference sequence). This CDR3 is built from 17 residues. Between the trimmed V and J ends, which lost 0 bases and 2 bases, there was a span of 20 bases. The CDR3 loop reads CAWSVLPQQAVTYEQYF. The CDR3 DNA follows: TGTGCCTGGAGTGTACTCCCCCAGCAGGCGGTAACCTACGAGCAGTACTTC.

This clone was seen a handful of times. This chain connects TRBV4-3 to TRBJ1-1, with a tentative D call TRBD1 (6 bases). The CDR3 has 15 amino acids. From germline, CDR1 is LGHNA and CDR2 YSLEER. Trimming cost V 2 bases and J 1 base, with 11 bases left between them. The CDR3 loop reads CASSQILDRNTEAFF. The CDR3 DNA reads TGCGCCAGCAGCCAAATACTGGACAGGAACACTGAAGCTTTCTTT.

The chain joins TRBV4-1 to TRBJ2-2; D gene ambiguous. This CDR3 is 16 amino acids long. Germline values: CDR1 MGHRA, CDR2 YSYEKL. Trimming left V 1 base short and J 0 bases short, with 9 bases between. Here the CDR3 reads CASSQALVANTGELFF. The CDR3, as DNA: TGCGCCAGCAGCCAAGCCCTCGTCGCGAACACCGGGGAGCTGTTTTTT.

The chain links TRBV29-1 to TRBJ2-2, with D unclear. Germline assignment: CDR1 SQVTM and CDR2 ANQGSEA. The CDR3 contains 13 residues. Trimming took 4 bases from V and 0 from J, leaving 6 bases between them. The CDR3 loop is CSVGESNTGELFF. The CDR3 region has the DNA TGCAGCGTTGGAGAGTCGAACACCGGGGAGCTGTTTTTT.

This clone was recorded once. The CDR3 DNA is TGTGCCAGCAGCTCCCTAAGGGGCAATCAGCCCCAGCATTTT. Amino acid sequence: CASSSLRGNQPQHF. This rearrangement joins TRBV5-6 to TRBJ1-5; D uncertain. CDR1 is SGHDT and CDR2 is YYEEEE in the germline V gene. This CDR3 spans 14 amino acids. V lost 3 bases to trimming and J lost 2 bases, with 9 bases between them.

The chain joins TRBV10-3 to TRBJ1-2; D not resolved. The germline CDR1 and CDR2 sequences are ENHRY and SYGVKD. V gave up 0 bases and J gave up 4 bases, with 15 bases separating them. The CDR3 consists of 16 residues. The CDR3 region has the DNA TGTGCCATCAGTGAGTCCTTCGTGGACGGCGTCTATGGCTACACCTTC. Residues: CAISESFVDGVYGYTF.

The chain combines TRBV27 with TRBJ2-7, with D unclear. V was clipped by 5 bases and J by 1 base, with 12 bases between them. The V gene's germline CDR1 is MNHEY and CDR2 SMNVEV (reference sequence). The CDR3 is 14 amino acids. CDR3 sequence reads: CASSGILSSYEQYF. In nucleotides, the CDR3 is TGTGCCAGCAGTGGGATCTTAAGTTCCTACGAGCAGTACTTC.

This clone was seen a handful of times. The genes are TRBV4-1 and TRBJ2-1, with D possibly being TRBD1 or TRBD2 (6 bases each). Trimming removed 4 bases from V and 9 bases from J, with 10 bases in between. Germline CDR1 MGHRA, CDR2 YSYEKL. The CDR3 has 12 amino acids. The CDR3 sequence is CASSLRGVEQFF. The CDR3 DNA sequence: TGCGCCAGCAGCCTAAGGGGGGTTGAGCAGTTCTTC.

The chain carries TRBV10-3 and TRBJ2-5; the D gene could be TRBD1 or TRBD2 (5 bases each). V gave up 3 bases and J gave up 1 base, with 9 bases separating them. Germline CDR1 ENHRY, CDR2 SYGVKD. The CDR3 covers 14 residues. The CDR3 nucleotides are TGTGCCATCAGTGAAGAGGGGATCCAAGAGACCCAGTACTTC. Its translation: CAISEEGIQETQYF.

V usage is TRBV4-3 and J usage is TRBJ1-1; D not resolved. There are 16 residues in the CDR3. Per the germline V gene, CDR1 is LGHNA and CDR2 is YSLEER. Trimming took off 4 bases at V and 0 bases at J, with 15 bases between the two ends. The CDR3 reads CASSRQRKTMNTEAFF. The CDR3 bases are TGCGCCAGCAGCCGTCAGAGAAAAACAATGAACACTGAAGCTTTCTTT.

The chain uses TRBV13 and TRBJ2-4; D may be TRBD2 (5 bases). The CDR3 sequence is 14 residues long. Germline V gene lookup returns CDR1 PRHDT and CDR2 FYEKMQ (reference sequence). Trimming took 4 bases from V and 0 from J, leaving 7 bases between them. The CDR3 coding sequence is TGTGCCAGCAGCTGGGAGCTAGCCAAAAACATTCAGTACTTC. It yields the protein CASSWELAKNIQYF. Combining the CDR3 with reference TRBV13 and TRBJ2-4 gives the whole variable domain AAGVIQSPRHLIKEKRETATLKCYPIPRHDTVYWYQQGPGQDPQFLISFYEKMQSDKGSIPDRFSAQQFSDYHSELNMSSLELGDSALYFCASSWELAKNIQYFGAGTRLSVL.

The V call is TRBV4-3, the J call TRBJ2-7; D ambiguous. Looked up from germline, CDR1 is LGHNA and CDR2 is YSLEER. Trimming took 2 bases from V and 3 from J, leaving 8 bases between them. The CDR3 consists of 13 residues. CDR3 DNA sequence: TGCGCCAGCAGCCAATACATCAACTACGAGCAGTACTTC. Protein: CASSQYINYEQYF.

The CDR3 DNA reads TGTGCCAGCAGCAACGGCGTTGCGATCTACGAGCAGTACTTC. Protein sequence: CASSNGVAIYEQYF. The chain joins TRBV7-9 to TRBJ2-7; D not certain. The CDR3 covers 14 residues. The V and J ends lost 5 bases and 3 bases respectively, with 14 bases between them. CDR1 SEHNR and CDR2 FQNEAQ come from the germline V gene (reference sequence).

The V gene is TRBV29-1, the J gene TRBJ2-1, with D tentatively TRBD1 (5 bases). This CDR3 contains 13 residues. CDR1 and CDR2 (germline): SQVTM, ANQGSEA. The V end was cut by 7 bases, the J end by 3 bases, with 13 bases between. The CDR3 sequence is CSAFPGNYNEQFF. The CDR3 nucleotides read TGCAGCGCCTTCCCAGGGAACTACAATGAGCAGTTCTTC.

The table lists this clone with a few counts. The chain has TRBV30 and TRBJ2-7; D is ambiguous. Per germline, CDR1 GTSNPN and CDR2 SVGIG (reference sequence). CDR3 length: 13 amino acids. V lost 0 bases and J 7 bases, leaving 13 bases between the germline ends. The CDR3 reads CAWSVQGSLEQYF. CDR3 DNA: TGTGCCTGGAGTGTACAAGGGTCCCTGGAGCAGTACTTC.

This clone was seen more than once but under ten times. The chain links TRBV29-1 to TRBJ2-3, with D unresolved. Germline CDR1 and CDR2: SQVTM and ANQGSEA. Trimming cost V 4 bases and J 2 bases, with 7 bases left between them. CDR3 length: 12 amino acids. CDR3 nucleotides: TGCAGCGTTGTGTGGTCCACAGATACGCAGTATTTT. Translating it yields CSVVWSTDTQYF.

The genes are TRBV30 and TRBJ1-6, with D possibly matching TRBD1 (5 bases). This CDR3 is 15 amino acids long. The V end lost 4 bases, the J end lost 9 bases, and 19 bases lay between the germline ends. The germline CDR1 and CDR2 sequences are GTSNPN and SVGIG (reference sequence). DNA of the CDR3: TGTGCCTGGAACCCCACGGGACTTTCTTCTTCACCCCTCCACTTT. Protein: CAWNPTGLSSSPLHF.

The chain carries TRBV29-1 and TRBJ2-5, with D unresolved. Germline assignment: CDR1 SQVTM and CDR2 ANQGSEA. CDR3 length equals 16 residues. The germline V and J ends were trimmed by 0 bases and 4 bases, with 18 bases remaining between them. DNA of the CDR3: TGCAGCGTTGAAGATCCTACGGACGGTCTTCGAGAGACCCAGTACTTC. This codes for CSVEDPTDGLRETQYF. Variable domain in full (rest from reference TRBV29-1 and TRBJ2-5): SAVISQKPSRDICQRGTSLTIQCQVDSQVTMMFWYRQQPGQSLTLIATANQGSEATYESGFVIDKFPISRPNLTFSTLTVSNMSPEDSSIYLCSVEDPTDGLRETQYFGPGTRLLVL.

This clone was seen only a few times. This chain connects TRBV4-3 to TRBJ1-1; no clear D gene. The CDR3 length is 14 residues. CDR1 and CDR2 from the germline V gene are LGHNA and YSLEER. V dropped 4 bases and J dropped 1 base, with 10 bases sitting between them. CDR3 amino acids: CASSPEKANTEAFF. As DNA, the CDR3 is TGCGCCAGCAGCCCGGAAAAGGCGAACACTGAAGCTTTCTTT.

V usage is TRBV25-1 and J usage is TRBJ2-4, with D unresolved. The length of the CDR3 is 13 residues. Trimming removed 2 bases from V and 6 bases from J, with 8 bases in between. Germline CDR1 and CDR2: MGHDK and SYGVNS. CDR3: CASSEAQTNIQYF. CDR3 nucleotides: TGTGCCAGCAGTGAAGCACAGACAAACATTCAGTACTTC.

The V gene is TRBV6-5, the J gene TRBJ2-7; D may correspond to TRBD1 or TRBD2 (5 bases each). V was pared by 5 bases and J by 4 bases, with 15 bases between. This CDR3 has 14 residues. Germline values: CDR1 MNHEY, CDR2 SVGAGI. The CDR3 DNA reads TGTGCCAGCAGTGACCGGGACCTGAGGTACGAGCAGTACTTC. As protein: CASSDRDLRYEQYF.

The chain has TRBV7-4 and TRBJ2-7; TRBD1 might be the D (5 bases). The V gene lost 1 base and the J gene lost 5 bases, with 12 bases spanning the gap. Germline V gene sequence: CDR1 SGHVT, CDR2 SQSDAQ. This CDR3 is 14 amino acids long. For the CDR3, the DNA is TGTGCCAGCAGCTTAGGACCCAGGGTGGACGAGCAGTACTTC. It specifies CASSLGPRVDEQYF. Supplemented by reference TRBV7-4 and TRBJ2-7, the full variable domain reads GAGVSQSPRYKVAKRGRDVALRCDSISGHVTLYWYRQTLGQGSEVLTYSQSDAQRDKSGRPSGRFSAERPERSVSTLKIQRTEQGDSAVYLCASSLGPRVDEQYFGPGTRLTVT.